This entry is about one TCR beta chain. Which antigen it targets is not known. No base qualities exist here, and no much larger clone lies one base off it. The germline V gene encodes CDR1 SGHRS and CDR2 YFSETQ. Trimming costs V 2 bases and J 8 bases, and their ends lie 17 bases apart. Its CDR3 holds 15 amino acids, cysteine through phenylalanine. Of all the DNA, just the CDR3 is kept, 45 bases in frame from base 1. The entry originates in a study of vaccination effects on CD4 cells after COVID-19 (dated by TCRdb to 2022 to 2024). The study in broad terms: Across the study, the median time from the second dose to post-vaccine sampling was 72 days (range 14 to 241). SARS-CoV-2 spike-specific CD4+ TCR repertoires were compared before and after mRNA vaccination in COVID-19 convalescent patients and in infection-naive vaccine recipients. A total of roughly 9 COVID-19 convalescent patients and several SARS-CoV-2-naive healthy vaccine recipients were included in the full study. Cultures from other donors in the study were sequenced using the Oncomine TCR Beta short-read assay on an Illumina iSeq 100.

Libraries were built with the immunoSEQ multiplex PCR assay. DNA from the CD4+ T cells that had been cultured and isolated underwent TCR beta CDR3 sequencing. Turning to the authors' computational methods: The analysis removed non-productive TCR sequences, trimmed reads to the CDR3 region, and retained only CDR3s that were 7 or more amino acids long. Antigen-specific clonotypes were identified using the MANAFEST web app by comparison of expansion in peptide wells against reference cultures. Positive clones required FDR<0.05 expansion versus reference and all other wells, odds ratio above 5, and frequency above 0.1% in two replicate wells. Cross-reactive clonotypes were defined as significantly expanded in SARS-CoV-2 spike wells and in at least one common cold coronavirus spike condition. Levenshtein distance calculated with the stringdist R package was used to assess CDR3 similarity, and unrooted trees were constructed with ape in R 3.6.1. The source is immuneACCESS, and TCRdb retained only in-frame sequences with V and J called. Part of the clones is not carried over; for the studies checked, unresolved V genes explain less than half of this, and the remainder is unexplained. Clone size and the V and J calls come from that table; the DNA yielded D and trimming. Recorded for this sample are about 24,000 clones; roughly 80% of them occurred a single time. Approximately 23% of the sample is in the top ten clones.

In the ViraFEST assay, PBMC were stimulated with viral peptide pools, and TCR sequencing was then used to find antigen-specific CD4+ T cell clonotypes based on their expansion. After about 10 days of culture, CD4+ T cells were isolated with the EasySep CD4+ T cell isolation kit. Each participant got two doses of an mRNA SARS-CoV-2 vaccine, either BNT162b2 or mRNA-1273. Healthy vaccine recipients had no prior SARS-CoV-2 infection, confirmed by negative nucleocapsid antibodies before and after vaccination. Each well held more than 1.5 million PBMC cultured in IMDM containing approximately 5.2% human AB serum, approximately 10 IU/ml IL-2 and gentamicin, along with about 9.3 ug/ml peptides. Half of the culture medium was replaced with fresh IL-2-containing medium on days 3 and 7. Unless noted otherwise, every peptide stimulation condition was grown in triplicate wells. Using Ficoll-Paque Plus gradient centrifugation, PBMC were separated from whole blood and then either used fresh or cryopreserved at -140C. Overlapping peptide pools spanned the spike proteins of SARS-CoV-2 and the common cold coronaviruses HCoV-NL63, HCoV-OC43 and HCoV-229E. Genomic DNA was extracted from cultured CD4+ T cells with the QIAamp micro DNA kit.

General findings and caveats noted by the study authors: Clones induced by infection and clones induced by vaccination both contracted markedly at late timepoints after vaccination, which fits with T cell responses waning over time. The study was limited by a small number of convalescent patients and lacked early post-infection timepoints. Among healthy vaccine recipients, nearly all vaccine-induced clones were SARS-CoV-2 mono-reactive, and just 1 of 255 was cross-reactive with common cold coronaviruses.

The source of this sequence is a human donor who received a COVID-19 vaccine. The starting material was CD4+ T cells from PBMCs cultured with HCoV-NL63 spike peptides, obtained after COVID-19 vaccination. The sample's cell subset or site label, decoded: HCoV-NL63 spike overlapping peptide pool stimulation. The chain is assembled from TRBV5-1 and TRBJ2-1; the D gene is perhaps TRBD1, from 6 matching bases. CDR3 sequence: CASSFTGPHVDEQFF. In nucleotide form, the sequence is TGCGCCAGCAGCTTTACAGGGCCCCATGTGGATGAGCAGTTCTTC.